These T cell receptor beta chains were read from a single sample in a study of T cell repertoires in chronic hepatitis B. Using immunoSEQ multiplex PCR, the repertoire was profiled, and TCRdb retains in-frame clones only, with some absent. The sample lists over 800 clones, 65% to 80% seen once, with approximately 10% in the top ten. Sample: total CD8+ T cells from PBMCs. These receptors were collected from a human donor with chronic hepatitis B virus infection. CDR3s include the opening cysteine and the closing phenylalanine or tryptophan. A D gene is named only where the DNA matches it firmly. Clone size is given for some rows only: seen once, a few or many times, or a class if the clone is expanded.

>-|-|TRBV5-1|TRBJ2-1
TGCGCCAGCAGCTTAGGTGGGAGCGGGAATGAGCAGTTCTTC
CASSLGGSGNEQFF
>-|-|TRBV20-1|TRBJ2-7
TGCAGTGCTCTAAGACAGGTCGAGCAGTACTTC
CSALRQVEQYF
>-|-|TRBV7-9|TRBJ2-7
TGTGCCAGCAGCTCGCTCTACGAGCAGTACTTC
CASSSLYEQYF
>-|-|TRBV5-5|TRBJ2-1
TGTGCCAGCAGCTTAGGTGGGGGGCCCCGTGAGCAGTTCTTC
CASSLGGGPREQFF
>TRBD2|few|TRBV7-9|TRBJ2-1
TGTGCCAGCAGCTTAGTCGGGACTAGCGGGATGTTGTACAATGAGCAGTTCTTC
CASSLVGTSGMLYNEQFF
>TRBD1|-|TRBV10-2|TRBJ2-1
TGCGCCAGCAGTGAGTCGGGACAGGGGAACAATGAGCAGTTCTTC
CASSESGQGNNEQFF
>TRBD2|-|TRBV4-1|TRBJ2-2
TGCGCCAGCAGCCTCCCACCGGAGGGACTAGCGCCGAACACCGGGGAGCTGTTTTTT
CASSLPPEGLAPNTGELFF
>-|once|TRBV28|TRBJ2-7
TGTGCCAGCAGTACCCCCCCGGTGGGTAATAGAGTGTCCTACGAGCAGTACTTC
CASSTPPVGNRVSYEQYF
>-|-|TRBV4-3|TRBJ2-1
TGCGCCAGCAGCCAAGAACGTCTCCGGCCGGGTGAGCAGTTCTTC
CASSQERLRPGEQFF
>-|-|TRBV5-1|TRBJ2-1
TGCGCCAGCAGCCCAGGTCTGGCGGGCAGTCTTAGCAATGAGCAGTTCTTC
CASSPGLAGSLSNEQFF
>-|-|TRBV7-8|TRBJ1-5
TGTGCCAGCAGCTTAGAAGGGTTTAGCAATCAGCCCCAGCATTTT
CASSLEGFSNQPQHF
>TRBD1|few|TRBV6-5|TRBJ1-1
TGTGCCAGCAGTTCCAGGGGACAGGCTAACACTGAAGCTTTCTTT
CASSSRGQANTEAFF
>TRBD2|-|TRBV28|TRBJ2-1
TGTGCCAGCACCATTGGGACTAGCGGATTTTACAATGAGCAGTTCTTC
CASTIGTSGFYNEQFF
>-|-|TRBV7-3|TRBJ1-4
TGTGCCAGCAGCTCAAGGGGGGCCGCAAATGAAAAACTGTTTTTT
CASSSRGAANEKLFF
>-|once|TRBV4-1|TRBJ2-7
TGCGCCAGCAGCCAAGATAGTCAGGGGCTCGACGAGCAGTACTTC
CASSQDSQGLDEQYF